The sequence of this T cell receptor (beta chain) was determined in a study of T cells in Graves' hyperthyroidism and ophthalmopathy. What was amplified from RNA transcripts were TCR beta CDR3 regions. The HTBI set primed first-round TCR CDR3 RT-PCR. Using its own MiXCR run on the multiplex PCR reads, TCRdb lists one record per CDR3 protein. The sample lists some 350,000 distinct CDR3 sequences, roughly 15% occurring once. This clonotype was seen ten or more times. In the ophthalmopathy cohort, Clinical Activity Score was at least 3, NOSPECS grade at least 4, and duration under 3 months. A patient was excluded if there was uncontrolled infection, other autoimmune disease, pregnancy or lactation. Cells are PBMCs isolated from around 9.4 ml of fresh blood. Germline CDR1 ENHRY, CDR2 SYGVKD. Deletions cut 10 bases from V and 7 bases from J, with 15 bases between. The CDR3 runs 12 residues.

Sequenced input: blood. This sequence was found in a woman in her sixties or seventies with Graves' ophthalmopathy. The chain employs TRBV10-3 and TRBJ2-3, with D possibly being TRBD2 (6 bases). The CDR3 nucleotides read TGTGCCAGCGGGACTTCAGCAAATACGCAGTATTTT. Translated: CASGTSANTQYF.